Only one count was recorded for the clone carrying this TCR beta chain. The data originate from a study of cytomegalovirus exposure and HLA in healthy donors. Study background: Unique TCR beta sequences numbering 95 million to 130 million came from some 200 million T cells in an earlier analysis.

The CDR3 extends over 14 amino acids. Trimming took off 2 bases at V and 3 bases at J, with 10 bases between the two ends. Per germline, CDR1 MNHEY and CDR2 SVGAGI. Vbeta (60) and Jbeta (13) primers were used in the PCR. The method was immunoSEQ multiplex PCR; TCRdb's version includes in-frame clones alone and lacks a portion of them. The profile covers about 170,000 clones, with about four fifths appearing a single time and about 0.8% taken by the ten largest. J is TRBJ1-1 and V is TRBV6-5; D is possibly TRBD1 (5 bases). The specimen sequenced was PBMCs. The sequence was collected from a woman aged 18-29 years in good health and CMV-seronegative. CDR3 coding DNA: TGTGCCAGCAGTTACGGGGCGGGGGACACTGAAGCTTTCTTT. Its translation: CASSYGAGDTEAFF.